A single sample gave rise to the 22 T cell receptor beta chains below, sequenced in a study of T cell responses to AZD1222 COVID-19 vaccine. TCRdb's copy holds only in-frame clones and misses some; the assay was immunoSEQ multiplex PCR. This table has 130,000 to 150,000 clones, 85% to 90% appearing once. This material consisted of peripheral blood, taken on day 0 of AZD1222 vaccination. The source is an adult in good health.

The CDR3 DNA is TGTGCCAGCTCGCAAAGGACAGGGGCGTACGAGCAGTACTTC. Translation gives CASSQRTGAYEQYF. The chain links TRBV18 to TRBJ2-7; TRBD1 aligns across 9 bases. The CDR3 has 14 amino acids. V shed 6 bases, J shed 4 bases, and the junction held 7 bases outside the gene matches. Germline V lookup: CDR1 KGHSH, CDR2 LQKENI.

The rearrangement links TRBV7-9 to TRBJ2-7; D is possibly TRBD1 or TRBD2 (6 bases each). Trimming removed 2 bases at V and 6 bases at J, with 17 bases between. CDR3 length: 15 amino acids. Germline values: CDR1 SEHNR, CDR2 FQNEAQ (reference sequence). The CDR3 DNA is TGTGCCAGCAGCTTATTTTTAGGGGGGATCTCCGAGCAGTACTTC. Its protein product is CASSLFLGGISEQYF.

V is TRBV6-5 and J is TRBJ2-1; D not resolved. Trimming stripped 4 bases from V and 6 bases from J, with 19 bases between. The CDR3 totals 16 residues. In germline, CDR1 is MNHEY, CDR2 SVGAGI. CDR3 protein: CASSSNLRQDGNEQFF. The CDR3 DNA reads as TGTGCCAGCAGTTCCAACCTCCGCCAGGACGGCAATGAGCAGTTCTTC.

Comments on this clone: The same CDR3 can be traced to other DNA sequences in this sample. The chain employs TRBV15 and TRBJ1-2; 9 bases fit TRBD1. Unmatched junction bases numbered 8, after V lost 5 bases and J lost 4 bases. This CDR3 region has 15 residues. Germline-derived CDR1 and CDR2 are LNHNV and YYDKDF (reference sequence). This CDR3 reads CATSRGTGRGYGYTF. CDR3 coding DNA: TGTGCCACCAGCCGGGGGACAGGGAGGGGCTATGGCTACACCTTC.

This clone was detected only once. The rearrangement joins TRBV20-1 to TRBJ2-3; D gene uncertain. From germline, CDR1 is DFQATT and CDR2 SNEGSKA (reference sequence). V was pared by 5 bases and J by 6 bases, with 9 bases between. The CDR3 is made up of 11 amino acids. CDR3 region: CSASHGDTQYF. In DNA, the CDR3 is TGCAGTGCTTCTCATGGGGATACGCAGTATTTT.

A few counts support this clone. The chain couples TRBV27 to TRBJ2-3; D tentatively reads TRBD1 or TRBD2 (5 bases each). V was shortened by 5 bases and J by 2 bases, with 14 bases between the two germline ends. The length of the CDR3 is 15 residues. Germline V gives CDR1 MNHEY, CDR2 SMNVEV (reference sequence). The CDR3 sequence is CASSPEGLSTDTQYF. CDR3 DNA sequence: TGTGCCAGCAGTCCCGAGGGGCTTTCCACAGATACGCAGTATTTT.

The chain couples TRBV11-2 to TRBJ2-2; D remains unclear. V was pared by 5 bases and J by 4 bases, with 14 bases between. The CDR3 consists of 15 residues. From germline, CDR1 is SGHAT and CDR2 FQNNGV. The CDR3: CASSKTVAGTGELFF. DNA of the CDR3: TGTGCCAGCAGCAAAACAGTAGCTGGCACCGGGGAGCTGTTTTTT.

The CDR3 bases are TGTGCCAGCAGCGCAACAGGGTACAATGAGCAGTTCTTC. It encodes CASSATGYNEQFF. V usage is TRBV9 and J usage is TRBJ2-1; perhaps TRBD1 as D (6 bases). The length of the CDR3 is 13 residues. V lost 3 bases, J lost 4 bases, and 8 bases lay in between. The V gene's germline CDR1 is SGDLS and CDR2 YYNGEE.

In its sample, this clone was seen once. The J gene is TRBJ2-7, the V gene TRBV19, with no clear D. Germline V CDR1 and CDR2: LNHDA, SQIVND (reference sequence). The length of the CDR3 is 13 residues. V was cut by 3 bases and J by 0 bases, with 6 bases left in between. The CDR3 loop reads CASSIQSSYEQYF. CDR3 coding DNA: TGTGCCAGTAGTATCCAGAGCTCCTACGAGCAGTACTTC.

This clone was seen only once. This chain uses TRBV15 with TRBJ2-1; no firm D call. In germline, CDR1 is LNHNV, CDR2 YYDKDF (reference sequence). Between the trimmed V and J ends, which lost 5 bases and 6 bases, there was a span of 17 bases. This CDR3 is built from 15 residues. The CDR3 nucleotides are TGTGCCACCAGCGGATACCTTCTAAACACCAATGAGCAGTTCTTC. Amino acid sequence: CATSGYLLNTNEQFF.

The V call is TRBV27, the J call TRBJ2-5; D is unclear. Between the trimmed V and J ends, which lost 5 bases and 5 bases, there was a span of 12 bases. Germline values: CDR1 MNHEY, CDR2 SMNVEV (reference sequence). The CDR3 is made up of 13 amino acids. As DNA, the CDR3 is TGTGCCAGCAGTCGACTGGAGTGGGAGACCCAGTACTTC. Translated, it gives CASSRLEWETQYF.

The chain uses TRBV5-1 and TRBJ2-3; 8 nucleotides align to TRBD2. The V segment lost 7 bases and the J segment 3 bases; nucleotides outside the gene matches: 13. The germline CDR1 and CDR2 sequences are SGHRS and YFSETQ. This CDR3 region has 16 residues. The CDR3 is CASHRSGGASTDTQYF. In nucleotides, the CDR3 is TGCGCCAGCCATCGATCGGGGGGGGCCTCGACAGATACGCAGTATTTT.

The CDR3 is CASSESVYGYTF. The CDR3 DNA sequence: TGTGCCAGCAGTGAGTCAGTATATGGCTACACCTTC. The chain couples TRBV6-1 to TRBJ1-2, with D unclear. This CDR3 has 12 residues. Trimming stripped 3 bases from V and 5 bases from J, with 7 bases between. The V gene's germline CDR1 is MNHNS and CDR2 SASEGT.

The CDR3 spells CATSRVRGSANEKLFF. The CDR3 DNA sequence: TGTGCCACCAGCAGAGTTCGAGGGTCGGCTAATGAAAAACTGTTTTTT. The chain carries TRBV15 and TRBJ1-4; no clear D. Trimming stripped 1 base from V and 3 bases from J, with 12 bases between. The CDR3 consists of 16 residues. Germline assignment: CDR1 LNHNV and CDR2 YYDKDF (reference sequence).

The rearrangement links TRBV4-2 to TRBJ2-7; 11 bases match TRBD2. The CDR3 extends over 15 amino acids. Germline loops: CDR1 LGHNA, CDR2 YNFKEQ. J gave up 6 bases and V 0 bases, and 4 bases lay outside the gene matches. In DNA form, the CDR3 reads TGTGCCAGCAGCCAAGAAGCTAGCGGGGGGCGCGAGCAGTACTTC. Its translation: CASSQEASGGREQYF.

This sequence joins TRBV30 and TRBJ1-1, with a weak D call TRBD1 (6 bases). Per germline, CDR1 GTSNPN and CDR2 SVGIG (reference sequence). The CDR3 is 13 residues long. Trimming cost V 2 bases and J 5 bases, with 12 bases left between them. The CDR3 bases are TGTGCCTGGAGTTACAGGGTTGATACTGAAGCTTTCTTT. Amino acid sequence: CAWSYRVDTEAFF.

The chain is built from TRBV5-1 and TRBJ2-7; D uncertain. The CDR3 runs to 14 residues. Trimming took 0 bases from V and 2 from J, leaving 9 bases between them. Germline CDR1 and CDR2: SGHRS and YFSETQ. The CDR3 is CASSLVVQPYEQYF. As DNA, the CDR3 is TGCGCCAGCAGCTTGGTTGTACAGCCCTACGAGCAGTACTTC.

The V and J genes are TRBV19 and TRBJ1-6; a weak D match, TRBD1 (6 bases). The CDR3 spans 21 residues. Trimming left V 1 base short and J 5 bases short, with 27 bases between. From germline, CDR1 is LNHDA and CDR2 SQIVND (reference sequence). CDR3 nucleotide sequence: TGTGCCAGTAGTATAGCGACCCTAACCGGGACAAGGCGCCCCCATAATTCACCCCTCCACTTT. Translating gives CASSIATLTGTRRPHNSPLHF.

The sample holds many counts of this clone. This chain joins TRBV30 and TRBJ1-1; D call uncertain. V was shortened by 2 bases and J by 6 bases, with 10 bases between the two germline ends. This CDR3 has 12 amino acids. Germline V gives CDR1 GTSNPN, CDR2 SVGIG (reference sequence). The CDR3 DNA reads as TGTGCCTGGAGTTGGTATGGATCTGAAGCTTTCTTT. Amino acids: CAWSWYGSEAFF.

This clone appeared a single time. V is TRBV6-5 and J is TRBJ2-1; D might be TRBD2 (5 bases). The CDR3 is made up of 13 amino acids. V was cut by 8 bases and J by 9 bases, with 17 bases left in between. Germline CDR1 reads MNHEY; CDR2 reads SVGAGI. For the CDR3, the DNA is TGTGCCAGCGGGAGTACCGGGGTCCCTGAGCAGTTCTTC. Translation gives CASGSTGVPEQFF.

The chain employs TRBV24-1 and TRBJ2-1; 8 bases match TRBD1. From germline, CDR1 is KGHDR and CDR2 SFDVKD. The CDR3 sequence is 15 residues long. Trimming removed 4 bases from V and 9 bases from J; junction bases left unmatched: 10. CDR3 coding DNA: TGTGCCACCAGTGACTCCGGGACAGGAGGGGTTGAGCAGTTCTTC. Its protein is CATSDSGTGGVEQFF.

The J gene is TRBJ2-1, the V gene TRBV7-9; 10 nucleotides line up with TRBD2. J was trimmed by 10 bases and V by 2 bases; bases with no gene match: 8. Germline values: CDR1 SEHNR, CDR2 FQNEAQ (reference sequence). The CDR3 runs 15 residues. CDR3 amino acids: CASSLRLAGEGEQFF. CDR3 sequence (DNA): TGTGCCAGCAGCTTAAGGCTAGCGGGGGAAGGAGAGCAGTTCTTC.